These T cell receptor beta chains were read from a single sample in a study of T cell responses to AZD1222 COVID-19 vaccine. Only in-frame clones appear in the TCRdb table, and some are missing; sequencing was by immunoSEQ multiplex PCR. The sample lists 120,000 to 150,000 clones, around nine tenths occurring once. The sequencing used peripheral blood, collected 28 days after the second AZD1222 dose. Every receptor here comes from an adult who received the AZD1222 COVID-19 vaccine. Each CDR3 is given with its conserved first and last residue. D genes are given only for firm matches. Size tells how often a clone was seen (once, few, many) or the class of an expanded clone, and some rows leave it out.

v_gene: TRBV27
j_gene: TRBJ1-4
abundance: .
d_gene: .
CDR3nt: TGTGCCAGCAGTTTATTTACAGGGAGTACTCTGTTTTTT
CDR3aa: CASSLFTGSTLFF

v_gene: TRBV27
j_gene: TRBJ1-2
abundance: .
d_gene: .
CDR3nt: TGTGCCAGCAGTTTTGGGCAGTCCTATGGCTACACCTTC
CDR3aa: CASSFGQSYGYTF

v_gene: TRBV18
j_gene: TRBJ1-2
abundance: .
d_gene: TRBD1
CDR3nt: TGTGCCAGCTCCGAGGGACAGGGCAGGGACTATGGCTACACCTTC
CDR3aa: CASSEGQGRDYGYTF

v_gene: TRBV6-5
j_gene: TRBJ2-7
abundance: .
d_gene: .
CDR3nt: TGTGCCAGCAGTTATATGGGTCCCAGCTCCTACGAGCAGTACTTC
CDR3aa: CASSYMGPSSYEQYF

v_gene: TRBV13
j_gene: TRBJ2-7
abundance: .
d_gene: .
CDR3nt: TGTGCCAGCAGCTTAGAGGGGGTCCCCAAGGAGTTC
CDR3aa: CASSLEGVPKEF

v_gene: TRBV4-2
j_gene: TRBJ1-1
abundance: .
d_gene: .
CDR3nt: TGTGCCAGCAGCCAAGCCTCCACTGAAGCTTTCTTT
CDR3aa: CASSQASTEAFF

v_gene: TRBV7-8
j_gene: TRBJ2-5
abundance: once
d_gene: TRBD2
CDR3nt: TGTGCCAGCAGCTTAGGAATACCGGGAGGAGCGGAGACCCAGTACTTC
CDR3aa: CASSLGIPGGAETQYF

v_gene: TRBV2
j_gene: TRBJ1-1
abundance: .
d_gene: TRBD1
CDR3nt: TGTGCCAGCAGTAGGACAGGGACCCCCCCCATGAACACTGAAGCTTTCTTT
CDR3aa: CASSRTGTPPMNTEAFF

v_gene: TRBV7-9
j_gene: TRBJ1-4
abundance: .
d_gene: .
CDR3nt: TGTGCCAGCAGCTTAGGGGAATCGGCAGATAATGAAAAACTGTTTTTT
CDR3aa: CASSLGESADNEKLFF

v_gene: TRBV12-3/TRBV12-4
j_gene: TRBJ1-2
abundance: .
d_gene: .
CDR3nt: TGTGCCAGCAGGAGGGGAGCTAACTATGGCTACACCTTC
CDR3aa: CASRRGANYGYTF

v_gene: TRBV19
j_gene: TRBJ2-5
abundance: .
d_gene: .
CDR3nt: TGTGCCAGTAGTCTCGCCCAGGGGGGGGAGACCCAGTACTTC
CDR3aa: CASSLAQGGETQYF

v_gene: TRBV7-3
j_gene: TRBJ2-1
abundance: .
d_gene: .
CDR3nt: TGTGCCAGCAGCTTGGAGGGATCTCGGAATGAGCAGTTCTTC
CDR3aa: CASSLEGSRNEQFF

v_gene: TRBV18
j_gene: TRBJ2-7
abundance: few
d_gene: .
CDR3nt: TGTGCCAGCTCACCATTCGGGGACGAGCAGTACTTC
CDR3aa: CASSPFGDEQYF

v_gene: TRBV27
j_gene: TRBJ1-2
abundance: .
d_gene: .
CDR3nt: TGTGCCAGCAGTGCATCGAAAGCCCCGTATGGCTACACCTTC
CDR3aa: CASSASKAPYGYTF

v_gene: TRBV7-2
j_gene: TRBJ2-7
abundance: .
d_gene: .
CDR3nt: TGTGCCAGCAGCTTAGTTCGGGGGGCGGTCTACGAGCAGTACTTC
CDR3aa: CASSLVRGAVYEQYF

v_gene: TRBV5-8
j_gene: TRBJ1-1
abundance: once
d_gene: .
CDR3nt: TGTGCCAGCAGCCCCGGGGGACCGAACACTGAAGCTTTCTTT
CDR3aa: CASSPGGPNTEAFF

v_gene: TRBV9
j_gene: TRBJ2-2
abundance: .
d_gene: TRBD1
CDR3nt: TGTGCCAGCAGCAAAGGGGGCGCCGACACCGGGGAGCTGTTTTTT
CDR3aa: CASSKGGADTGELFF

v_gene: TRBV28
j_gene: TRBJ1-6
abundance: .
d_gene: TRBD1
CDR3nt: TGTGCCGTGCTGGGACAGGGGGATTCACCCCTCCACTTT
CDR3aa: CAVLGQGDSPLHF

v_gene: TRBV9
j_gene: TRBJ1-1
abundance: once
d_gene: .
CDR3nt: TGTGCCAGCAGCCGGGGACGGGGTGAAGCTTTCTTT
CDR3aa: CASSRGRGEAFF

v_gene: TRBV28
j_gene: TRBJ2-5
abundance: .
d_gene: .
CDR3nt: TGTGCCAGTACACAGGGAAGGGAAGAGACCCAGTACTTC
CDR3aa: CASTQGREETQYF

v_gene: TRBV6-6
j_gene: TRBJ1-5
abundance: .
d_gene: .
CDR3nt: TGTGCCAGCAGTGCCCTCCGGTCTACTAGCAATCAGCCCCAGCATTTT
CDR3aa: CASSALRSTSNQPQHF

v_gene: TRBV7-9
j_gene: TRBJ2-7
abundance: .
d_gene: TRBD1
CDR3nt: TGTGCCAGCAGCTCAACCGGGACAGCTCTCGAGCAGTACTTC
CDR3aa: CASSSTGTALEQYF

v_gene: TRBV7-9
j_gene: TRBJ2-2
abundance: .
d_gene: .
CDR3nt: TGTGCCAGCAGCTCAGGCTTTTCCCGCTACACCGGGGAGCTGTTTTTT
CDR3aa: CASSSGFSRYTGELFF

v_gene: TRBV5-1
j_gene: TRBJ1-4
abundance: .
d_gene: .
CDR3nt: TGCGCCAGCAGCTCCGGGACACTTAGTGCAACTAATGAAAAACTGTTTTTT
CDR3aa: CASSSGTLSATNEKLFF

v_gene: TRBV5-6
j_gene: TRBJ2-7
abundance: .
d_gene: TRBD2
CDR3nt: TGTGCCAGCAGCCCGGGACTAGCGGGAGGGTACGAGCAGTACTTC
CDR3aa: CASSPGLAGGYEQYF

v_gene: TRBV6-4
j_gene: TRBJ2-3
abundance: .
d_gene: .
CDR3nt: TGTGCCAGCAGTACAGCAGAAACAGATACGCAGTATTTT
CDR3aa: CASSTAETDTQYF

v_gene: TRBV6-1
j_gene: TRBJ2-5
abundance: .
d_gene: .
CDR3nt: TGTGCCAGCAGTTCTGCAGGGGGGGAAGAGACCCAGTACTTC
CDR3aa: CASSSAGGEETQYF

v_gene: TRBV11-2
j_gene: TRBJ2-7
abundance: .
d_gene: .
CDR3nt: TGTGCCAGCAGCTTAGAGTCCAGCTACGAGCAGTACTTC
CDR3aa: CASSLESSYEQYF

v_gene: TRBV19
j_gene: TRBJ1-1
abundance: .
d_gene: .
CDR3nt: TGTGCCAGTAGTATAGGTGGGACTTACAGGAGCACTGAAGCTTTCTTT
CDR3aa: CASSIGGTYRSTEAFF

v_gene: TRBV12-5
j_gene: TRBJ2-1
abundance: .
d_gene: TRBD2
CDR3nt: TGTGCTAGTGGTTTGTACCGCCCACTGACTAGCCCAAAGTACAATGAGCAGTTCTTC
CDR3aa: CASGLYRPLTSPKYNEQFF

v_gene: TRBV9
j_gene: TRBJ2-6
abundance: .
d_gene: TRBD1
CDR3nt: TGTGCCAGCAGCGTAGCTCGACAGGGGGTAGTTGCTGGGGCCAACGTCCTGACTTTC
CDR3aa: CASSVARQGVVAGANVLTF

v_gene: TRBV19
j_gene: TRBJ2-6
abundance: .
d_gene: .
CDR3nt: TGTGCCAGTAGTAAGGTCATCGGGGCCAACGTCCTGACTTTC
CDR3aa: CASSKVIGANVLTF

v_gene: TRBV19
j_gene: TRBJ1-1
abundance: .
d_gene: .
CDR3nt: TGTGCCAGTAGTTACGGTAACACTGAAGCTTTCTTT
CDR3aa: CASSYGNTEAFF

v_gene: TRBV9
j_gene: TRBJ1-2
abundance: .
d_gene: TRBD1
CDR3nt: TGTGCCAGCAGGGGACAGGCTTACACCTTC
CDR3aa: CASRGQAYTF

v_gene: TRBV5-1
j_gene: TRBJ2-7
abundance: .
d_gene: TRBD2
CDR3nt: TGCGCCAGCAGCTTGGCGTTCACTAGCGGCTACGAGCAGTACTTC
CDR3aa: CASSLAFTSGYEQYF

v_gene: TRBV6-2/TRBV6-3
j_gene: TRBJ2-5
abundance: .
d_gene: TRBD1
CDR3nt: TGTGCCAGCAGTTACTGGGACAGTCGGGAGACCCAGTACTTC
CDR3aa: CASSYWDSRETQYF

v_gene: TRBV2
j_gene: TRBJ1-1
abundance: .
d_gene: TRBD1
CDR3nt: TGTGCCAGCAAGGCAGGGGGCCCGGTGGACACTGAAGCTTTCTTT
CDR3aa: CASKAGGPVDTEAFF

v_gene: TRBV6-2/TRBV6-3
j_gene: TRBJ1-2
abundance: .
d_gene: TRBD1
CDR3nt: TGTGCCAGCAGTAGGGGGGACAGACCCTATGGCTACACCTTC
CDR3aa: CASSRGDRPYGYTF

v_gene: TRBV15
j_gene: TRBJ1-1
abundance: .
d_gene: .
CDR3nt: TGTGCCACCAGCAGAGAGCCCCTGAACACTGAAGCTTTCTTT
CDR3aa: CATSREPLNTEAFF

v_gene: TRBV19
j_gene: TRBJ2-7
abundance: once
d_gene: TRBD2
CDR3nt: TGTGCCAGTAGTATTCTAGCGGGAGTCTACGAGCAGTACTTC
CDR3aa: CASSILAGVYEQYF

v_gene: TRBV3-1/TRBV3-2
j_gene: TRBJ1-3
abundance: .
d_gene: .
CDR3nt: TGTGCCAGCAGCCAAGTGGCTAGCTCTGGAAACACCATATATTTT
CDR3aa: CASSQVASSGNTIYF

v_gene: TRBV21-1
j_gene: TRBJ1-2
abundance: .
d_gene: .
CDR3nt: TGTGCCAGCAGCATACGTCGTACGCGGTCGGACCGCGTATCTAACTATGGCTACACCTTC
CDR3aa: CASSIRRTRSDRVSNYGYTF

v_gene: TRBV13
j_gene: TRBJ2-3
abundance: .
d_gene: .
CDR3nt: TGTGCCAGCAGCTTAGAGATCGGGGCGCGGGGCACAGATACGCAGTATTTT
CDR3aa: CASSLEIGARGTDTQYF

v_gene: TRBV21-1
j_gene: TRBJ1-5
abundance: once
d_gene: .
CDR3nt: TGTGCCAGCAGCATCCGAGGCGGGCGTAATCAGCCCCAGCATTTT
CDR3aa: CASSIRGGRNQPQHF

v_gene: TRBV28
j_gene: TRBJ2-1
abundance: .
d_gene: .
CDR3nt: TGTGCCAGCAGTTCGGGGGCATCCTACAATGAGCAGTTCTTC
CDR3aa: CASSSGASYNEQFF

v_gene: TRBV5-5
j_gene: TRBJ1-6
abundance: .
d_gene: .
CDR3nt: TGTGCCAGCAGCGTTGATACAGGTCTGAATTCACCCCTCCACTTT
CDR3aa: CASSVDTGLNSPLHF

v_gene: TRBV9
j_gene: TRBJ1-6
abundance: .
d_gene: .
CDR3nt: TGTGCCAGCAGCGTAGAGCCCCCCTACGAGGGGAGTTCACCCCTCCACTTT
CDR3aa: CASSVEPPYEGSSPLHF